The 9 T cell receptor beta chains presented below share a single source sample, sequenced in a study of T cell responses to AZD1222 COVID-19 vaccine. Assay used: immunoSEQ multiplex PCR; TCRdb lists only in-frame clones, some missing. The sample consists of over 120,000 clones, about 90% of them appearing once. The material sequenced was peripheral blood, taken on day 0 of AZD1222 vaccination. The receptor source for this set is an adult in good health.

The chain combines TRBV27 with TRBJ2-3; TRBD2 aligns across 7 bases. The CDR3 sequence is 15 residues long. Germline trimming cut 5 bases from V and 4 bases from J; bases unmatched to any gene: 9. The germline CDR1 and CDR2 sequences are MNHEY and SMNVEV (reference sequence). The CDR3 here is CASSKWTSGADTQYF. The CDR3 DNA reads TGTGCCAGCAGTAAATGGACTAGTGGCGCAGATACGCAGTATTTT.

CDR3 loop: CAITVARGGDDEQYF. The CDR3, as DNA: TGTGCCATCACGGTCGCACGGGGGGGCGACGACGAGCAGTACTTC. The gene calls are TRBV10-3 and TRBJ2-7; 8 bases line up with TRBD2. The V gene's germline CDR1 is ENHRY and CDR2 SYGVKD. The CDR3 is 15 amino acids. V gave up 7 bases and J gave up 5 bases; unmatched junction bases: 13.

This clone was observed once. At one end, the junction sequence differs from germline, possibly due to a read error. The J gene is TRBJ2-3, the V gene TRBV29-1; D ambiguous. The CDR3 is made up of 9 amino acids. The germline V gene has CDR1 SQVTM and CDR2 ANQGSEA. The CDR3 DNA sequence: TGCAGCGTGGAAGATACGCAGTATTTT. This encodes CSVEDTQYF.

The chain links TRBV4-2 to TRBJ2-2; TRBD1 matches at 9 bases. CDR3 length: 15 residues. Germline V CDR1 and CDR2: LGHNA, YNFKEQ. V was pared by 4 bases and J by 3 bases, with 3 bases of the junction left unmatched. The chain's CDR3 is CASSLRDRDTGELFF. CDR3 DNA: TGTGCCAGCAGCCTCCGGGACAGGGACACCGGGGAGCTGTTTTTT.

The V gene is TRBV5-4, the J gene TRBJ1-2; 9 nucleotides match TRBD1. This CDR3 spans 13 amino acids. Germline V lookup: CDR1 SGHNT, CDR2 YYREEE (reference sequence). V was clipped by 5 bases and J by 7 bases; unmatched bases: 6. The CDR3 region has the DNA TGTGCCAGCAGAACCGGGACAGGGTTTGGCTACACCTTC. This encodes CASRTGTGFGYTF.

The chain combines TRBV7-9 with TRBJ1-1, with TRBD1 matching over 7 bases. V dropped 5 bases and J dropped 12; count of bases not matched to a gene: 9. The CDR3 covers 12 residues. Germline loops: CDR1 SEHNR, CDR2 FQNEAQ (reference sequence). The CDR3 is CASSPADRSPFF. The CDR3 DNA reads as TGTGCCAGCAGCCCGGCGGACAGGTCGCCTTTCTTT.

The chain has TRBV5-8 and TRBJ2-7, with 7 bases lining up with TRBD1. The CDR3 totals 14 residues. The trim removed 0 bases at V and 4 bases at J, leaving 4 bases unmatched. Germline loops: CDR1 SGHTS, CDR2 YDEGEE. CDR3: CASSLEGAEYEQYF. As DNA, the CDR3 is TGTGCCAGCAGCTTGGAGGGGGCGGAGTACGAGCAGTACTTC.

This chain joins TRBV6-2 or TRBV6-3 and TRBJ2-2; D not resolved. V lost 1 base and J lost 5, with 11 bases in between. The length of the CDR3 is 15 residues. Germline values: CDR1 MNHEY, CDR2 SVGEGT. CDR3 nucleotide sequence: TGTGCCAGCAGTTACTTCTCTGGGGTTACCGGGGAGCTGTTTTTT. Its protein is CASSYFSGVTGELFF.

J is TRBJ2-7 and V is TRBV6-5; perhaps TRBD1 as D (7 bases). V lost 5 bases and J 2 bases, leaving 13 bases between the germline ends. This CDR3 spans 14 amino acids. From germline, CDR1 is MNHEY and CDR2 SVGAGI. The CDR3 is CASSRGDSPYEQYF. Here the CDR3 DNA reads TGTGCCAGCAGTAGGGGGGACAGCCCCTACGAGCAGTACTTC.